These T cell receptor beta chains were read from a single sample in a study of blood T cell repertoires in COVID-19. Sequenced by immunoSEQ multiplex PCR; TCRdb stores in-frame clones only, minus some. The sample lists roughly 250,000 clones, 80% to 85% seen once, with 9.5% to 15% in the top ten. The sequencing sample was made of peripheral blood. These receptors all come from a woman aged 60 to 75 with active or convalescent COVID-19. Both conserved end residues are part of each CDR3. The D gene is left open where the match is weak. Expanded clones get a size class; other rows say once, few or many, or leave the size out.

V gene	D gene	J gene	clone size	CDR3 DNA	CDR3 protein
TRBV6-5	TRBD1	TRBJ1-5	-	TGTGCCAGCATCCGACAGGGTAGCAATCAGCCCCAGCATTTT	CASIRQGSNQPQHF
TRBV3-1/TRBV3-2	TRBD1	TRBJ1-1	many	TGTGCCAGCAGCCAAGATGGGGGCAGGACAGGGGCTGAAGCTTTCTTT	CASSQDGGRTGAEAFF
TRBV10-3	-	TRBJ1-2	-	TGTGCCATCAGGGCAGATCTTAACTATGGCTACACCTTC	CAIRADLNYGYTF
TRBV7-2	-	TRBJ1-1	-	TGTGCCAGCAGTCTTCTCAGGGATACTGAAGCTTTCTTT	CASSLLRDTEAFF
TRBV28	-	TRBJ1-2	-	TGTGCCAGCAGCCCAGGACAGTTCTCCTATGGCTACACCTTC	CASSPGQFSYGYTF
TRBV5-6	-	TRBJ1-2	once	TGTGCCAGCAGCTTGTTAACAGGTTTCCACACTTATGGCTACACCTTC	CASSLLTGFHTYGYTF
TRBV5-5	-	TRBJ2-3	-	TGTGCCAGCAGCTTGCTAGAGATTTCGACAGATACGCAGTATTTT	CASSLLEISTDTQYF
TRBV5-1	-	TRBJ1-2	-	TGCGCCAGCAGCGCGGGCACTCTAAACTATGGCTACACCTTC	CASSAGTLNYGYTF
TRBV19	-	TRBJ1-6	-	TGTGCCAGTAGATTCGGCGGGAGTGAATCACCCCTCCACTTT	CASRFGGSESPLHF
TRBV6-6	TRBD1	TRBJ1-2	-	TGTGCCAGCAAAGAACCTGGACAGGGCGGCTACACCTTC	CASKEPGQGGYTF
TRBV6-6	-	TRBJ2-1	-	TGTGCCAGCAGCCTGACTAGGGATGAGCAGTTCTTC	CASSLTRDEQFF
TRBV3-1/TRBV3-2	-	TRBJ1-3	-	TGTGCCAGCAGCCTAGGACAGGGAAACACCATATATTTT	CASSLGQGNTIYF
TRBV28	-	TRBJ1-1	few	TGTGCCAGCAGCGTCCTCAGGGGTAAGACTGAAGCTTTCTTT	CASSVLRGKTEAFF
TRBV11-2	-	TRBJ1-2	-	TGTGCCAGCAGCTCCCAACAGGGTGCTGGTGGCTACACCTTC	CASSSQQGAGGYTF
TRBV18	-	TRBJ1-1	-	TGTGCCAGCTCCCCTAGACAGGCTAACACTGAAGCTTTCTTT	CASSPRQANTEAFF
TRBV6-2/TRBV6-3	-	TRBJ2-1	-	TGTGCCAGCAGTTTGCGCGTTCCGAATGAGCAGTTCTTC	CASSLRVPNEQFF
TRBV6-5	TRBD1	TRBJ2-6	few	TGTGCCAGCACCTCCCGGGACAGCCGGTATGTCCTGACTTTC	CASTSRDSRYVLTF
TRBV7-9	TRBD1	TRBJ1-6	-	TGTGCCAGCAGCTTGCTTGCGGGACAGGGATCACCCCTCCACTTT	CASSLLAGQGSPLHF
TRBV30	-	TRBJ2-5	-	TGTGCCTGGAGTATTAGCGGAGAGACCCAGTACTTC	CAWSISGETQYF
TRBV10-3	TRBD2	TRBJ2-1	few	TGTGCCACTCTAGGGGGGACTAGCGGGAAGAGCTCCTACAATGAGCAGTTCTTC	CATLGGTSGKSSYNEQFF
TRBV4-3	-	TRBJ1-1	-	TGCGCCAGCAGCCAAGTGTTAAGGGAGACTGAAGCTTTCTTT	CASSQVLRETEAFF
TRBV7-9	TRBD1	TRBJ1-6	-	TGTGCCAGCAGCTTAGGGGGACAGGGAAAGGCCTATAATTCACCCCTCCACTTT	CASSLGGQGKAYNSPLHF
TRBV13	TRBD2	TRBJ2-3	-	TGTGCCAGCAGCTTAATGCTAGCGGGGGGCGGGACAGATACGCAGTATTTT	CASSLMLAGGGTDTQYF
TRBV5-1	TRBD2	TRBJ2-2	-	TGCGCCAGCAGCCCGGAAGGGACTAGCGGGGGCACGAGGGAGCTGTTTTTT	CASSPEGTSGGTRELFF
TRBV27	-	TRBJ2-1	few	TGTGCCAGCAGTTTAAGAGGGAGCTCCTACAATGAGCAGTTCTTC	CASSLRGSSYNEQFF
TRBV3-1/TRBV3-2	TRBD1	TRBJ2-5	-	TGTGCCAGCAGCCAAGTACTCGGACAGGGAGGAGAGACCCAGTACTTC	CASSQVLGQGGETQYF
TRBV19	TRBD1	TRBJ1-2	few	TGTGCCAGTAGTATTTTGGCAGGGGGCTATGGCTACACCTTC	CASSILAGGYGYTF
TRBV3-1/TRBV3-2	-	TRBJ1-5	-	TGTGCCAGCAGCCAAGGAGGAGGGCCCAATCAGCCCCAGCATTTT	CASSQGGGPNQPQHF
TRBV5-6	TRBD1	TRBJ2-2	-	TGTGCCAGCAGCTCAACAGGGGTTAACACCGGGGAGCTGTTTTTT	CASSSTGVNTGELFF
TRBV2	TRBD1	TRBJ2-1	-	TGTGCCAGCAGCCCGGGACAGGGTAACATGAACAAGGACAATGAGCAGTTCTTC	CASSPGQGNMNKDNEQFF
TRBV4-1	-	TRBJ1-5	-	TGCGCCAGCAGCCCCCTTCCGGGGGGGGATCAGCCCCAGCATTTT	CASSPLPGGDQPQHF
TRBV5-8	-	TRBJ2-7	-	TGTGCCAGCAGCCTACAGGCGGCCTACGAGCAGTACTTC	CASSLQAAYEQYF
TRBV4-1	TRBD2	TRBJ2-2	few	TGCGCCAGCCGCCACCGGGGGGGAACCTTGAACACCGGGGAGCTGTTTTTT	CASRHRGGTLNTGELFF
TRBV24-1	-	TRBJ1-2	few	TGTGCCACCAGTGGCTCCCACTTCGCCTATGGCTACACCTTC	CATSGSHFAYGYTF
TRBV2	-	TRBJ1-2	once	TGTGCCAGCACCGCGGAGGGTCGGAACTATGGCTACACCTTC	CASTAEGRNYGYTF
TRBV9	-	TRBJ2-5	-	TGTGCCAGCAGCGTAGATGTGGGAGGCCAAGAGACCCAGTACTTC	CASSVDVGGQETQYF
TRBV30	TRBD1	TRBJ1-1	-	TGTGCCGGTGGACAGGGGTCCACTGAAGCTTTCTTT	CAGGQGSTEAFF
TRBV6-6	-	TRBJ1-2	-	TGTGCCAGCAGTTACGGCGGGGGGGTGGTCTATGGCTACACCTTC	CASSYGGGVVYGYTF
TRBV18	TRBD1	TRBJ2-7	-	TGTGCCAGCTCATCAGAGACAGGGAATTACGAGCAGTACTTC	CASSSETGNYEQYF
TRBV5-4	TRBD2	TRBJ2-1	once	TGTGCCAGCAGCTTTTGGCTGCGGGGGGGCCTTGATGAGCAGTTCTTC	CASSFWLRGGLDEQFF
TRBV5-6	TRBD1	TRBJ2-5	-	TGTGCCAGCAGCTCCCAGGGACAGGGTGGGGAGACCCAGTACTTC	CASSSQGQGGETQYF
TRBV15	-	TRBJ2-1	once	TGTGCCACCAGCAGAGAGGGCGGGAATGAGCAGTTCTTC	CATSREGGNEQFF
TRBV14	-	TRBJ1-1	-	TGTGCCAGCAGCCAAAATTCAGGGACTGAAGCTTTCTTT	CASSQNSGTEAFF